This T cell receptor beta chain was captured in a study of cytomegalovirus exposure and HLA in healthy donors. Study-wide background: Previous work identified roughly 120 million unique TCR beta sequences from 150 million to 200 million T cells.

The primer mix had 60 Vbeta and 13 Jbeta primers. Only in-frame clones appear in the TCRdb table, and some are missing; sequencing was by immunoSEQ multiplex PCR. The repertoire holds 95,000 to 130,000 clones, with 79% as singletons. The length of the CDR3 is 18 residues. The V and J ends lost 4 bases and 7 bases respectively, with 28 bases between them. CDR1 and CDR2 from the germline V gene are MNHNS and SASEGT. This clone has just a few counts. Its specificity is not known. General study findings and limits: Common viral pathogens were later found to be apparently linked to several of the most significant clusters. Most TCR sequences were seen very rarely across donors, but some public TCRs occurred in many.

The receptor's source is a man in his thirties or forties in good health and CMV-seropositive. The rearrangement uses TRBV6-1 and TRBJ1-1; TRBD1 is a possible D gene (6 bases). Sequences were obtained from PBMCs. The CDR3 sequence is CASSGGNKNRVGTYEAFF. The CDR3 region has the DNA TGTGCCAGCAGTGGCGGTAATAAGAACAGGGTTGGGACGTATGAAGCTTTCTTT.